The clone carrying this T cell receptor beta chain was observed a single time. Its antigen is undetermined. A second roughly 6 to 11 cycle PCR used barcoded and J-beta primers. Sequencing recovered at least 3 million CDR3-containing paired-end reads from each sample. MiXCR, applied by TCRdb to the 5' RACE reads, yields one record per CDR3 protein. The table shows over 1,500,000 distinct CDR3 sequences, with about two fifths occurring only once. The sample belongs to a study of blood T cells in healthy people across ages. Overall study findings and caveats: Naive CD4+ cell counts and diversity both ran higher in long-lived than in aged donors. Across samples, TCR beta diversity tracked strongly with naive T cell percentage.

Every sample yielded at least 6 million isolated PBMCs. The sequencing input was blood. The clonotype was recovered from a human donor in good health.

Written as DNA, the CDR3 is TGCGCCAGCAGCTTGGTCCAGGACTTGCACACAGATACGCAGTATTTT. Its protein product is CASSLVQDLHTDTQYF. V and J are TRBV5-1 and TRBJ2-3, with TRBD2 as a possible D gene (5 bases). Germline V CDR1 and CDR2: SGHRS, YFSETQ. Trimming shortened V by 0 bases and J by 2 bases, and 13 bases separated the two germline ends. The CDR3 spans 16 residues. Full variable domain (outside the CDR3, taken from reference TRBV5-1 and TRBJ2-3): KAGVTQTPRYLIKTRGQQVTLSCSPISGHRSVSWYQQTPGQGLQFLFEYFSETQRNKGNFPGRFSGRQFSNSRSEMNVSTLELGDSALYLCASSLVQDLHTDTQYFGPGTRLTVL.